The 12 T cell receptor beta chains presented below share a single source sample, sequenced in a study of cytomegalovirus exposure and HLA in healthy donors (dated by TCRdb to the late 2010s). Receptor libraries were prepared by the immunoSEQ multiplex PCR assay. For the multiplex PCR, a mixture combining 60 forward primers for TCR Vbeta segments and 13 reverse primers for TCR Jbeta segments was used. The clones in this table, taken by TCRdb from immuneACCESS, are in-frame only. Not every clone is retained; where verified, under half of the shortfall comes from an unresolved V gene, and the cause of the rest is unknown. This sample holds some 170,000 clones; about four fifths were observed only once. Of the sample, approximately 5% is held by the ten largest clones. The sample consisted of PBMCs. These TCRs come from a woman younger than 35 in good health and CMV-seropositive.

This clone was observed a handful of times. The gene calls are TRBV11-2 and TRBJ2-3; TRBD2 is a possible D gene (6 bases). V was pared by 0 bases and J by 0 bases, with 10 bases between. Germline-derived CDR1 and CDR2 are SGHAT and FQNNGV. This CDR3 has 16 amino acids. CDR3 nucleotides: TGTGCCAGCAGCTTAGATCCAGGGACTAGCACAGATACGCAGTATTTT. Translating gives CASSLDPGTSTDTQYF.

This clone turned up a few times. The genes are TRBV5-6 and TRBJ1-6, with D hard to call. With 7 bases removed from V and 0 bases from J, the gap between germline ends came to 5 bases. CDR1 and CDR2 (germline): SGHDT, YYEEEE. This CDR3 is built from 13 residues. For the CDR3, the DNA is TGTGCCAGCCGGGGCTCCTATAATTCACCCCTCCACTTT. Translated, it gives CASRGSYNSPLHF.

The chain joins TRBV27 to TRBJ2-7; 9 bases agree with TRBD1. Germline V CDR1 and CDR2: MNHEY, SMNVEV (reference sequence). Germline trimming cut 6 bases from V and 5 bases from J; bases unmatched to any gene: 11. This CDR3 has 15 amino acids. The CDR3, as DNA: TGTGCCAGCAGCCCCACCGGGACAGGGTTTCACGAGCAGTACTTC. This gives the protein CASSPTGTGFHEQYF.

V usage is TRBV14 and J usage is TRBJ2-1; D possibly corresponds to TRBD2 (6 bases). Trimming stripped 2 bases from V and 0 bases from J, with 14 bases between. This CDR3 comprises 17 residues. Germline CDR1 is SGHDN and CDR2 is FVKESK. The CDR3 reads CASSQYSSGVSYNEQFF. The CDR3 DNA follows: TGTGCCAGCAGCCAATACTCCTCGGGGGTCTCCTACAATGAGCAGTTCTTC.

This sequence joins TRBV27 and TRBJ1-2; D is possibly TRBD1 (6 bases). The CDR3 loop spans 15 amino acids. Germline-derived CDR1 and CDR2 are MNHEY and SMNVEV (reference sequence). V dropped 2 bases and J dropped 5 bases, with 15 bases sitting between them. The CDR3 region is CASSLTPGQQYGYTF. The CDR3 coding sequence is TGTGCCAGCAGTTTAACTCCGGGACAACAGTATGGCTACACCTTC.

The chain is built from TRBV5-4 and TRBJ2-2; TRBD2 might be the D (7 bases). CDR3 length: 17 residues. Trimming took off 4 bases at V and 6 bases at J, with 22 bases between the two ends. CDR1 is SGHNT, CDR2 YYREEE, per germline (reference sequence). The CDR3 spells CASSQGEGELHSGELFF. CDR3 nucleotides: TGTGCCAGCAGCCAAGGGGAGGGGGAGTTGCACTCCGGGGAGCTGTTTTTT.

DNA of the CDR3: TGTGCCAGCAGCACGACAGGGGACGAGCAGTACTTC. Translating gives CASSTTGDEQYF. V gene TRBV5-5 combines with J gene TRBJ2-7; 8 bases are shared with TRBD1. Germline V gene lookup returns CDR1 SGHKS and CDR2 YYEKEE (reference sequence). The CDR3 is made up of 12 amino acids. J was trimmed by 5 bases and V by 4 bases; bases with no gene match: 2.

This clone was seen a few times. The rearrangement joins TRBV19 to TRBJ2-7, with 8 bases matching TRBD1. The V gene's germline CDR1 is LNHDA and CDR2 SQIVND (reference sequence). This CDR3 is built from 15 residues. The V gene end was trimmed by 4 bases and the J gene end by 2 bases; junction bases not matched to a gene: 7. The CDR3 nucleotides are TGTGCCAGTAGTAACCAACAGGGGGTCACCTACGAGCAGTACTTC. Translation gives CASSNQQGVTYEQYF.

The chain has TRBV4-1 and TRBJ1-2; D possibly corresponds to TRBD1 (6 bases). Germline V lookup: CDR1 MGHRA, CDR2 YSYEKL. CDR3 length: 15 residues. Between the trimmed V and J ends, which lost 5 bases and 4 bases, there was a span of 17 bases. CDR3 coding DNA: TGCGCCAGCAGCAGCATCACAGGGTCAGGCTATGGCTACACCTTC. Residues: CASSSITGSGYGYTF.

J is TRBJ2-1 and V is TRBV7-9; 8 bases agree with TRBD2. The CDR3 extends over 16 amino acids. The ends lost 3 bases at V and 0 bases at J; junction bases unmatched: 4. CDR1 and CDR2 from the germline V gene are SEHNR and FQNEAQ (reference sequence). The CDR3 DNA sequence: TGTGCCAGCAGCTTCCGACTAGCGAGCTCCTACAATGAGCAGTTCTTC. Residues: CASSFRLASSYNEQFF.

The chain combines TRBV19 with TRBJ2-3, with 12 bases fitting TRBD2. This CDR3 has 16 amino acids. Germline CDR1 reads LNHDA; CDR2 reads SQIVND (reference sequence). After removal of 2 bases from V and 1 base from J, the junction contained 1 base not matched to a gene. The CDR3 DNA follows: TGTGCCAGTAGTATAAGGACTAGCGGGGGCACAGATACGCAGTATTTT. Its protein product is CASSIRTSGGTDTQYF.

CDR3 nucleotides: TGTGCCAGTAGTCTACAGAATCAGCCCCAGCATTTT. It yields the protein CASSLQNQPQHF. The V call is TRBV19, the J call TRBJ1-5; D is undetermined. Germline V lookup: CDR1 LNHDA, CDR2 SQIVND (reference sequence). This CDR3 has 12 residues. V was clipped by 5 bases and J by 4 bases, with 6 bases between them.